These 26 T cell receptor beta chains share one sample of origin, sequenced in a study of T cells in women clearing cervical HPV infection. Here immunoSEQ multiplex PCR was the method, and the copy in TCRdb shows in-frame clones only, minus some. This repertoire comprises about 35,000 clones; its ten largest clones make up approximately 1.5%. Material for sequencing was blood buffy coat. The receptors were gathered from a woman aged 18 to 75 with a cervical HPV16 infection that either progressed to CIN3+ or cleared (not recorded which).

As regards this clone: The CDR3 end lies 3 residues beyond the end of the read and is filled in from the germline J gene. J is TRBJ1-1 and V is TRBV19; 10 bases are a match to TRBD1. Germline-derived CDR1 and CDR2 are LNHDA and SQIVND (reference sequence). The ends lost 0 bases at V and 1 base at J; junction bases unmatched: 5. This CDR3 has 17 amino acids. CDR3 DNA, as far as it was read: TGTGCCAGTAGTATAGATCGACAGGGGGCCCCGAACACTGAA. Protein product: CASSIDRQGAPNTE. The full CDR3 protein reads CASSIDRQGAPNTEAFF.

Comment on this clone: The observed sequence ends 3 residues before the CDR3 terminus, with the missing tail filled in from the germline J gene. This chain connects TRBV2 to TRBJ1-2, with a weak D call TRBD1 (6 bases). The CDR3 extends over 14 amino acids. Germline V lookup: CDR1 SNHLY, CDR2 FYNNEI. The part of the CDR3 DNA that was read is TGTGCCAGCAGTGTCAGACAGGAAGGGAATGAC. Protein: CASSVRQEGND. The full CDR3 protein is CASSVRQEGNDYTF.

In the case of this clone: The CDR3 goes on 3 residues after the read ends, and that part is filled in from the germline J gene. The chain links TRBV5-4 to TRBJ2-2, with 7 bases aligning to TRBD1. CDR1 SGHNT and CDR2 YYREEE come from the germline V gene (reference sequence). Trimming took 4 bases from V and 3 from J; bases not matched to a gene: 6. The CDR3 is 15 residues long. The CDR3 is CASSATQGDTGELFF. CDR3 DNA (partial): TGTGCCAGCAGCGCTACCCAGGGGGACACCGGGGAG.

Comment on this clone: The CDR3 goes on 3 residues after the read ends, and that part is filled in from the germline J gene. The chain combines TRBV19 with TRBJ2-2, with D unresolved. Germline V gene data show CDR1 as LNHDA and CDR2 as SQIVND (reference sequence). CDR3 length: 13 residues. V was shortened by 6 bases and J by 0 bases, with 5 bases between the two germline ends. CDR3 DNA, as far as it was read: TGTGCCAGTAGGAGGCCGAACACCGGGGAG. This gives the protein CASRRPNTGE. The full-length CDR3 reads as CASRRPNTGELFF.

Points on this clone: One junction end disagrees with the germline gene, perhaps due to a read error. Other DNA sequences in the same sample also yield this CDR3. The CDR3 here is CASSLAQGSGNTIYF. The sequenced part of the CDR3 DNA is TGTGCCAGCAGCTTAGCACAGGGTTCTGGAAACACT. The V and J genes are TRBV7-2 and TRBJ1-3; D is possibly TRBD1 (6 bases). Coverage ceases 3 residues before the CDR3 finishes, and the germline J gene fills in the end. This CDR3 region has 15 residues. In germline, CDR1 is SGHTA, CDR2 FQGNSA.

Concerning this clone itself: The read is 3 residues too short to cover the CDR3 end, so that end is filled in from the germline J gene. This chain uses TRBV12-3 or TRBV12-4 with TRBJ1-1, with D maybe TRBD1 (5 bases). This CDR3 has 16 residues. Trimming left V 6 bases short and J 0 bases short, with 17 bases between. The sequenced CDR3 bases are TGTGCCAGCAGCCCCCAGGGAACAGTCCTGAACACTGAA. This translates into CASSPQGTVLNTE. The full CDR3 protein reads CASSPQGTVLNTEAFF.

In regard to this clone: Read data end 3 residues before the CDR3 end; the end is taken from the germline J gene. V gene TRBV19 combines with J gene TRBJ2-1, with 8 positions matching TRBD2. The germline V gene encodes CDR1 LNHDA and CDR2 SQIVND (reference sequence). V lost 1 base, J lost 4 bases, and 6 bases stayed unmatched. The CDR3 is 16 residues long. The CDR3 bases that were read are TGTGCCAGTAGTATAGGTGCGGGAGGACCTTACAATGAG. As protein: CASSIGAGGPYNE. The whole CDR3 protein reads CASSIGAGGPYNEQFF.

Regarding this clone: The sequenced fragment ends 3 residues before the CDR3 boundary, so the rest is inferred from the germline J gene. The chain carries TRBV20-1 and TRBJ1-2; D is perhaps TRBD1 (6 bases). CDR1 is DFQATT, CDR2 SNEGSKA, per germline (reference sequence). The CDR3 consists of 16 residues. CDR3 region: CSARDEGVGTRLGYTF. CDR3 DNA, as far as it was read: TGCAGTGCTAGAGATGAAGGTGTCGGGACACGTCTCGGC.

Comment on this clone: The read gets to within 3 residues of the CDR3 end, and the germline J gene fills in the rest. The chain employs TRBV6-2 or TRBV6-3 and TRBJ1-5, with 9 bases aligning to TRBD1. Trimming at V came to 2 bases and at J to 0 bases, leaving 5 bases not matched to a gene. The germline gives CDR1 MNHEY, CDR2 SVGEGT. The CDR3 is made up of 17 amino acids. CDR3 residues: CASSYGTGLYSNQPQHF. CDR3 bases read: TGTGCCAGCAGTTACGGGACAGGGCTTTATAGCAATCAGCCC.

With regard to this clone: Sequencing ends 3 residues short of the CDR3 end; the germline J gene provides the rest. The chain joins TRBV19 to TRBJ1-4; no clear D. Germline V gene lookup returns CDR1 LNHDA and CDR2 SQIVND (reference sequence). The CDR3 loop spans 14 amino acids. With 4 bases removed from V and 0 bases from J, the gap between germline ends came to 6 bases. The covered CDR3 bases are TGTGCCAGTAGTAACAGTGCAACTAATGAAAAA. Amino acid sequence: CASSNSATNEK. The full-length CDR3 reads as CASSNSATNEKLFF.

A word on this clone: The read is 3 residues too short to cover the CDR3 end, so that end is filled in from the germline J gene. This rearrangement joins TRBV19 to TRBJ1-1, with a possible D match to TRBD1 (6 bases). Trimming took off 3 bases at V and 4 bases at J, with 12 bases between the two ends. Germline CDR1 LNHDA, CDR2 SQIVND (reference sequence). The CDR3 totals 14 residues. CDR3 DNA, as far as it was read: TGTGCCAGTAGTATGGGGGGGCTGGGCACTGAA. It specifies CASSMGGLGTE. The complete CDR3 protein is CASSMGGLGTEAFF. The entire variable domain, with the rest obtained from reference TRBV19 and TRBJ1-1, is as follows: DGGITQSPKYLFRKEGQNVTLSCEQNLNHDAMYWYRQDPGQGLRLIYYSQIVNDFQKGDIAEGYSVSREKKESFPLTVTSAQKNPTAFYLCASSMGGLGTEAFFGQGTRLTVV.

Worth noting for this clone: The read terminates 3 residues before the CDR3 end, so the remaining end is supplied by the germline J gene. J is TRBJ2-7 and V is TRBV10-3; 8 nucleotides match TRBD1. From germline, CDR1 is ENHRY and CDR2 SYGVKD. With V trimmed by 6 bases and J by 1 base, 8 bases remained unmatched. The CDR3 extends over 15 amino acids. The DNA read from the CDR3 is TGTGCCATCAGATCCGGGACAGGAAATTCCTACGAG. This gives the protein CAIRSGTGNSYE. The full CDR3 is CAIRSGTGNSYEQYF.

Comment on this clone: The read halts 3 residues ahead of the CDR3 end, with the missing end drawn from the germline J gene. This chain joins TRBV7-8 and TRBJ2-2; D is uncertain. Trimming took off 0 bases at V and 1 base at J, with 9 bases between the two ends. From germline, CDR1 is SGHVS and CDR2 FQNEAQ. CDR3 length: 16 amino acids. The CDR3 DNA, read in part, is TGTGCCAGCAGCTTAGCCTCGCGGCAGAACACCGGGGAG. Translated: CASSLASRQNTGE. The full CDR3 reads CASSLASRQNTGELFF.

Concerning this clone itself: The DNA ends 3 residues before the CDR3 does, and the rest of the CDR3 is filled in from the germline J gene. The V and J genes are TRBV2 and TRBJ2-7, with a tentative D call TRBD1 (6 bases). Trimming removed 7 bases from V and 3 bases from J, with 13 bases in between. Germline values: CDR1 SNHLY, CDR2 FYNNEI. The CDR3 runs to 13 residues. CDR3 DNA (partial): TGTGCCAGCAACCTTGCAGGGGACTACGAG. Its protein is CASNLAGDYE. The full CDR3 reads CASNLAGDYEQYF.

The part of the CDR3 DNA that was read is TGTGCCTGGAGTGACGGCGGGGGGATG. This sequence encodes CAWSDGGGM. The complete CDR3 reads CAWSDGGGMLFF. The chain carries TRBV30 and TRBJ2-2, with 8 bases lining up with TRBD2. The CDR3 goes on 3 residues after the read ends, and that part is filled in from the germline J gene. The CDR3 runs to 12 residues. CDR1 GTSNPN and CDR2 SVGIG come from the germline V gene (reference sequence).

Details on this clone: The read ends 3 residues before the CDR3 terminus; that terminus is restored from the germline J gene. This rearrangement joins TRBV20-1 to TRBJ2-7; 7 bases are a match to TRBD1. There are 15 residues in the CDR3. Per germline, CDR1 DFQATT and CDR2 SNEGSKA (reference sequence). The V segment lost 5 bases and the J segment 1 base; nucleotides outside the gene matches: 11. CDR3 protein: CSARRPGDRSYEQYF. Incomplete CDR3 DNA: TGCAGTGCTCGGAGACCCGGGGACAGATCCTACGAG.

To note about this clone: Sequence at one end of the junction differs from germline and may be a read error. The read stops 3 residues short of the end of the CDR3; the missing end is completed from the germline J gene. Additional DNA sequences in this sample encode the identical CDR3. V is TRBV2 and J is TRBJ1-3, with 7 bases aligning to TRBD1. The CDR3 is 16 residues long. Germline V CDR1 and CDR2: SNHLY, FYNNEI. The CDR3 DNA, read in part, is TGTGCCAGCAGTCAACAGGGGATTCTCTCTGGAAACACA. This sequence encodes CASSQQGILSGNT. The CDR3 reads in full as CASSQQGILSGNTIYF.

Note on this clone: The read ends 3 residues shy of where the CDR3 ends; the end is completed using the germline J gene. The chain links TRBV19 to TRBJ2-5; 7 positions match TRBD1. Unmatched junction bases numbered 6, after V lost 1 base and J lost 4 bases. This CDR3 has 15 residues. Germline assignment: CDR1 LNHDA and CDR2 SQIVND (reference sequence). CDR3 bases read: TGTGCCAGTAGTATAGGTACAGGGGCGGGAGAGACC. This translates into CASSIGTGAGET. The CDR3 in its entirety is CASSIGTGAGETQYF.

About this clone itself: The CDR3 end falls 3 residues outside the read, so it is completed with the germline J gene. The rearrangement uses TRBV18 and TRBJ1-1, with D uncertain. Trimming shortened V by 2 bases and J by 1 base, and 11 bases separated the two germline ends. Germline loops: CDR1 KGHSH, CDR2 LQKENI. The CDR3 covers 15 residues. CDR3 amino acids: CASSPSATGNTEAFF. The covered CDR3 bases are TGTGCCAGCTCACCATCAGCCACGGGGAACACTGAA. The entire variable domain, with the rest obtained from reference TRBV18 and TRBJ1-1, is as follows: NAGVMQNPRHLVRRRGQEARLRCSPMKGHSHVYWYRQLPEEGLKFMVYLQKENIIDESGMPKERFSAEFPKEGPSILRIQQVVRGDSAAYFCASSPSATGNTEAFFGQGTRLTVV.

A note on this clone: Read coverage stops 3 residues before the CDR3 terminus; the germline J gene supplies the remainder. The genes are TRBV20-1 and TRBJ2-7; D is perhaps TRBD2 (6 bases). This CDR3 has 11 amino acids. Germline V gene data show CDR1 as DFQATT and CDR2 as SNEGSKA (reference sequence). Trimming removed 3 bases from V and 5 bases from J, with 8 bases in between. The sequenced part of the CDR3 DNA is TGCAGTGCTAGTCGCGGGAACGAG. The encoded protein is CSASRGNE. The CDR3 as a whole reads CSASRGNEQYF.

About this clone itself: Coverage ceases 3 residues before the CDR3 finishes, and the germline J gene fills in the end. V usage is TRBV5-6 and J usage is TRBJ1-2, with a possible D match to TRBD1 (6 bases). Germline V gene sequence: CDR1 SGHDT, CDR2 YYEEEE. The CDR3 extends over 14 amino acids. V was cut by 2 bases and J by 5 bases, with 13 bases left in between. The sequenced CDR3 bases are TGTGCCAGCAGCTTAAAGGGGGTCGCGTATGGC. Protein product: CASSLKGVAYG. The full CDR3 sequence reads CASSLKGVAYGYTF.

As concerns this clone: The read ends 3 residues shy of where the CDR3 ends; the end is completed using the germline J gene. The chain employs TRBV20-1 and TRBJ2-3; D is ambiguous. Germline V gene sequence: CDR1 DFQATT, CDR2 SNEGSKA (reference sequence). V lost 2 bases and J lost 0, with 12 bases in between. The CDR3 sequence is 15 residues long. CDR3 residues: CSARPWAESTDTQYF. Partial CDR3 DNA: TGCAGTGCTAGACCCTGGGCAGAGAGCACAGATACG.

The CDR3 loop is CASRTSGGNEQFF. The covered CDR3 bases are TGTGCCAGCCGAACTAGCGGAGGGAATGAG. The rearrangement links TRBV27 to TRBJ2-1, with 8 bases aligning to TRBD2. The read comes to an end 3 residues before the CDR3 does, leaving the germline J gene to fill in the end. This CDR3 has 13 residues. Trimming at V came to 8 bases and at J to 7 bases, leaving 7 bases not matched to a gene. Germline lookup yields CDR1 MNHEY and CDR2 SMNVEV (reference sequence).

For this clone: The sequenced fragment ends 3 residues before the CDR3 boundary, so the rest is inferred from the germline J gene. The chain recombines TRBV18 with TRBJ1-2; D is possibly TRBD1 (5 bases). The CDR3 is made up of 16 amino acids. Germline CDR1 reads KGHSH; CDR2 reads LQKENI. Incomplete CDR3 DNA: TGTGCCAGCTCACCAGTCGGGGGGACTAGCTCCTACGAC. Protein sequence: CASSPVGGTSSYD. The CDR3 in its entirety is CASSPVGGTSSYDYTF.

Comments on this clone: The read halts 3 residues ahead of the CDR3 end, with the missing end drawn from the germline J gene. This chain connects TRBV5-6 to TRBJ2-3; 8 bases fit TRBD2. Trimming took 0 bases from V and 2 from J; bases not matched to a gene: 2. The CDR3 contains 15 residues. Germline values: CDR1 SGHDT, CDR2 YYEEEE. The sequenced part of the CDR3 DNA is TGTGCCAGCAGCTTGGTCGGACTAGCCACAGATACG. Its protein product is CASSLVGLATDT. The whole CDR3 region reads CASSLVGLATDTQYF. The variable domain in full, with the rest retrieved from reference TRBV5-6 and TRBJ2-3, is DAGVTQSPTHLIKTRGQQVTLRCSPKSGHDTVSWYQQALGQGPQFIFQYYEEEERQRGNFPDRFSGHQFPNYSSELNVNALLLGDSALYLCASSLVGLATDTQYFGPGTRLTVL.

The sequenced CDR3 bases are TGCGCCAGCACCCCCTTGGACAGGATAGATGGC. It is translated as CASTPLDRIDG. The CDR3 reads in full as CASTPLDRIDGYTF. The chain uses TRBV10-2 and TRBJ1-2; 7 positions match TRBD1. From the germline J gene comes the end of the CDR3, since the read stops 3 residues before it. The CDR3 spans 14 residues. In germline, CDR1 is WSHSY, CDR2 SAAADI. Trimming took 7 bases from V and 6 from J; bases not matched to a gene: 11.